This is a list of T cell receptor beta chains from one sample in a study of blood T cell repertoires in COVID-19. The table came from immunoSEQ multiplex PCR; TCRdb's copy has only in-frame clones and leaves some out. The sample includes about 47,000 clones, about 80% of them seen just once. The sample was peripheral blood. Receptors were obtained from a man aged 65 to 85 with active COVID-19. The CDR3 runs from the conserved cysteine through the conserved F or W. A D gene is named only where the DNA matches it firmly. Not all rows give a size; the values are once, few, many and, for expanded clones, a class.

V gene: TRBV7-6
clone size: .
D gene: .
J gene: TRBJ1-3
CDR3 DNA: TGTGCCAGCAGCTTAGACAGGGATCCTGGAAACACCATATATTTT
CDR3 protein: CASSLDRDPGNTIYF

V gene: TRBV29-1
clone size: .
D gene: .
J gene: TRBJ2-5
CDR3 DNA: TGCAGCGTTGAATCGCCAGGGAGGGAGACCCAGTACTTC
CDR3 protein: CSVESPGRETQYF

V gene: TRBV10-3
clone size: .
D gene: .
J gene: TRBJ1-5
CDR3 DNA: TGTGCCATCGGGGGAGGGCAGCCCCAGCATTTT
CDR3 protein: CAIGGGQPQHF

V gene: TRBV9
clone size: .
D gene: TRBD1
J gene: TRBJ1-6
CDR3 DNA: TGTGCCAGCAGCGTAGGGGGACAGGGGGCAACTAATTCACCCCTCCACTTT
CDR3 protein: CASSVGGQGATNSPLHF

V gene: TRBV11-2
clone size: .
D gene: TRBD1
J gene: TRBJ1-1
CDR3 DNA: TGTGCCAGCAGCCCCCAGGGGGTTGAAGCTTTCTTT
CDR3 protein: CASSPQGVEAFF

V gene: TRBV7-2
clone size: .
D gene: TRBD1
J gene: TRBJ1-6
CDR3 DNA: TGTGCCAGCAGCGTACAGGGGTCACCCCTCCACTTT
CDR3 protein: CASSVQGSPLHF

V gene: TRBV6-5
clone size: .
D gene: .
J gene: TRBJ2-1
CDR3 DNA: TGTGCCAGCCGCCGGGGGAGCTCCTACAATGAGCAGTTCTTC
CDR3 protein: CASRRGSSYNEQFF

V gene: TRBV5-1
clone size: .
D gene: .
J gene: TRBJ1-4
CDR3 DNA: TGCGCCAGCAGCTTGCAGGGGCACCTGGCTAATGAAAAACTGTTTTTT
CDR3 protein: CASSLQGHLANEKLFF

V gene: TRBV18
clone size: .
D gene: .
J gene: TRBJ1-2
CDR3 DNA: TGTGCCAGCTCACCACAGGTTGGAGGGGCGGGCTATGGCTACACCTTC
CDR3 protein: CASSPQVGGAGYGYTF

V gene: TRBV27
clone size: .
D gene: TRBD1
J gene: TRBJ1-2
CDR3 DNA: TGTGCCAGCAGTTTATCAGGACAGGGGAACTATGGCTACACCTTC
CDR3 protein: CASSLSGQGNYGYTF

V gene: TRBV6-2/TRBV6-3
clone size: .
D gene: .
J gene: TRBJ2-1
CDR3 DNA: TGTGCCAGCAGTTATCCGCCGTCTCCTCAGGGCTATGAGCAGTTCTTC
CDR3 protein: CASSYPPSPQGYEQFF

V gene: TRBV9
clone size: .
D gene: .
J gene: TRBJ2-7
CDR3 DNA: TGTGCCAGCAGTATCTCCTGGGGGGATCCAGTAACCTACGAGCAGTACTTC
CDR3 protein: CASSISWGDPVTYEQYF

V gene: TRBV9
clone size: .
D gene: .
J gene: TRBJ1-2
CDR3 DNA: TGTGCCAGCAGCGTAGCCAACTATCATGGCTACACCTTC
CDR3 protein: CASSVANYHGYTF

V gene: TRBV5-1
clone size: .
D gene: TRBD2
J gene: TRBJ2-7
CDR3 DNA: TGCGCCAGCAGCCCATCTCCTAGCGGGGGGGCCGTCGGCGAGCAGTACTTC
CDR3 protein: CASSPSPSGGAVGEQYF

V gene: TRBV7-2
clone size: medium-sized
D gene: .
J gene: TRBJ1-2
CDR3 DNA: TGTGCCAGCAGCCCCGACAGGCTCAACTATGGCTACACCTTC
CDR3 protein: CASSPDRLNYGYTF

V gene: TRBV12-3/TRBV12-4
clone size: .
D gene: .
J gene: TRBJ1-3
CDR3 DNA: TGTGCCAGCAGTCCTCCTTTCGGAAACACCATATATTTT
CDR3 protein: CASSPPFGNTIYF

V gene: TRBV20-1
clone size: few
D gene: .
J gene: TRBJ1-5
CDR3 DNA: TGCAGTGCTAGTCGGGGAGATCAGCCCCAGCATTTT
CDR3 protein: CSASRGDQPQHF

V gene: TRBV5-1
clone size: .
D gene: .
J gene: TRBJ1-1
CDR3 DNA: TGCGCCAGCAGCTTGGATGCAGGGGTGGACACTGAAGCTTTCTTT
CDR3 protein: CASSLDAGVDTEAFF

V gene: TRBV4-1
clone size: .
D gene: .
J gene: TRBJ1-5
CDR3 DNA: TGCGCCAGCAGCCAACGAGACAATAGCAATCAGCCCCAGCATTTT
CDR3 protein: CASSQRDNSNQPQHF

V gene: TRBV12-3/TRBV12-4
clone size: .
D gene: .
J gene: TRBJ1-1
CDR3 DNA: TGTGCCAGCAGGCCTACAGTGAACACTGAAGCTTTCTTT
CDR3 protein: CASRPTVNTEAFF

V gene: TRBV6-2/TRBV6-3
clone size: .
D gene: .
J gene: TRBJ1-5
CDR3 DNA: TGTGCCAGCAGTTCCCGGGACAAATATAATCAGCCCCAGCATTTT
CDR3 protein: CASSSRDKYNQPQHF

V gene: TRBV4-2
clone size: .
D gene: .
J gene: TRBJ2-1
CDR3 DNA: TGTGCCAGCAGCCTCGGGACTCTCCGCGGTGAGCAGTTCTTC
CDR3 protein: CASSLGTLRGEQFF

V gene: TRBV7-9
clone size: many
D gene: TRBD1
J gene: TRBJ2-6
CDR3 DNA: TGTGCCAGCAGCCCGACAGGGATTGGGGCCAACGTCCTGACTTTC
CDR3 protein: CASSPTGIGANVLTF

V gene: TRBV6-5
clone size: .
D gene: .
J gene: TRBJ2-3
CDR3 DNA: TGTGCCAGCAGGATGGGAGTAGGTCCCACAGATACGCAGTATTTT
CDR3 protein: CASRMGVGPTDTQYF

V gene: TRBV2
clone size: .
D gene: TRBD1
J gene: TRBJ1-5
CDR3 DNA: TGTGCCAGCAGGGGGACTTTGGGACAGGCCAATCAGCCCCAGCATTTT
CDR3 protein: CASRGTLGQANQPQHF

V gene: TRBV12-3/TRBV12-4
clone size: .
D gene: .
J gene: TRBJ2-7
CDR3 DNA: TGTGCCAGCAGTTTACAGGCCTACGAGCAGTACTTC
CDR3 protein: CASSLQAYEQYF

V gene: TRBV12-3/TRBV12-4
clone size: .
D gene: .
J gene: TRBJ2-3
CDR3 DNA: TGTGCCAGCAGTTTACGGGATACGCAGTATTTT
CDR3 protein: CASSLRDTQYF

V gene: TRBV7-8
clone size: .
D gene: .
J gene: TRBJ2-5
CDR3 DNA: TGTGCCAGCAGCCGTAGTTACCAAGAGACCCAGTACTTC
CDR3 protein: CASSRSYQETQYF

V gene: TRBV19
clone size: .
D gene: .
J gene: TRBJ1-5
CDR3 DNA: TGTGCCAGCGGTGGACAGCTATATCAGCCCCAGCATTTT
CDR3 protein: CASGGQLYQPQHF

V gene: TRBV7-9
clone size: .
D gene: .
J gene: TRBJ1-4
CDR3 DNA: TGTGCCAGCAGCTTAGCGAGGCCAGATACAACTAATGAAAAACTGTTTTTT
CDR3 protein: CASSLARPDTTNEKLFF

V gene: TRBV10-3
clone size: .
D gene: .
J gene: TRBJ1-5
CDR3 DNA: TGTGCCATCAGTGATCAGGGCGCGCAGCCCCAGCATTTT
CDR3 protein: CAISDQGAQPQHF

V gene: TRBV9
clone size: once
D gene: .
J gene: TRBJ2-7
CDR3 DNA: TGTGCCAGCAGCGTAGGATCAGGGCTGGTCTACGAGCAGTACTTC
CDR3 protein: CASSVGSGLVYEQYF

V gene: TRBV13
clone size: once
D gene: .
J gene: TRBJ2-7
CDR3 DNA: TGTGCCAGCAGCCTTGCTGGGGCCCACAACGAGCAGTACTTC
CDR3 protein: CASSLAGAHNEQYF

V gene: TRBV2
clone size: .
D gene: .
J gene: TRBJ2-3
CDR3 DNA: TGTGCCAGCAGTGTATTGGGCTCCACAGATACGCAGTATTTT
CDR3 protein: CASSVLGSTDTQYF

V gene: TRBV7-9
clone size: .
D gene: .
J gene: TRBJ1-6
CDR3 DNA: TGTGCCAGCAGAGGCGGCCAGGGCACTGGAAATTCACCCCTCCACTTT
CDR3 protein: CASRGGQGTGNSPLHF

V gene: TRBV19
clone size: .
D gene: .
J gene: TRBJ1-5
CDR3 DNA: TGTGCCAGTAGTCCCCCAACAGGGTTGGGCAATCAGCCCCAGCATTTT
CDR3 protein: CASSPPTGLGNQPQHF

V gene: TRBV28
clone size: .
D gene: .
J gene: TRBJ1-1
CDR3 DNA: TGTGCCAGCAGTTCCGGGGGGGCGCAGACTGAAGCTTTCTTT
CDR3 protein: CASSSGGAQTEAFF

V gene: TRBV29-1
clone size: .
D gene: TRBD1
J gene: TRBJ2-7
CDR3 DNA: TGCAGCGTTGAAGGGTCAGGGGGCCTCTACGAGCAGTACTTC
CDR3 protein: CSVEGSGGLYEQYF

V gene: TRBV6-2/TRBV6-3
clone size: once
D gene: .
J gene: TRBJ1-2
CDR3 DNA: TGTGCCAGCAGCCCCAGGGGAGGCTACACCTTC
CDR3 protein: CASSPRGGYTF

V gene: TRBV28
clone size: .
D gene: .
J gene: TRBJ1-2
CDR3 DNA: TGTGCCAGCAGTCCCCTGTCGGGGGAGGGGGGTGGCTACACCTTC
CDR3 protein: CASSPLSGEGGGYTF

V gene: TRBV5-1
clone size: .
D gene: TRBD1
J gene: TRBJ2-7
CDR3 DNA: TGCGCCAGCAGCCATCCGGACAGGACGTACGAGCAGTACTTC
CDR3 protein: CASSHPDRTYEQYF

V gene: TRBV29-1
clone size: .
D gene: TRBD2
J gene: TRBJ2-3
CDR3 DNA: TGCAGCGTTGGGGCGGGGGAAACAGATACGCAGTATTTT
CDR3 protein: CSVGAGETDTQYF

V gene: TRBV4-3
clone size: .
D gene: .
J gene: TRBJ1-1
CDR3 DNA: TGCGCCAGCAGCCAGGGAAGGGGGAACACTGAAGCTTTCTTT
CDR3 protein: CASSQGRGNTEAFF

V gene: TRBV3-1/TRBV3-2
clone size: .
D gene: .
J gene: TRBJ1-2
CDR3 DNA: TGTGCCAGCAGCCAAGGGGCAGGGGCCTATGGCTACACCTTC
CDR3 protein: CASSQGAGAYGYTF

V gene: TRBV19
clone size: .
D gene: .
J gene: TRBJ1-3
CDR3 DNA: TGTGCCAGTAGCGAGAGAGGGAACTCTGGAAACACCATATATTTT
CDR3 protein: CASSERGNSGNTIYF

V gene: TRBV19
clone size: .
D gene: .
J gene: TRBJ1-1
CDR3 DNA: TGTGCCAGTAGTCTCGGAAGGACAGTAAATGAAGCTTTCTTT
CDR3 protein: CASSLGRTVNEAFF

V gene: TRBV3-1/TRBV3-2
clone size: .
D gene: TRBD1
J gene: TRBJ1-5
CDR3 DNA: TGTGCCAGCAGCCCTATGGGGGACAGGCAGCCCCAGCATTTT
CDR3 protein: CASSPMGDRQPQHF

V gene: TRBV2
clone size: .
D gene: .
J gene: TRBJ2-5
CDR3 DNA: TGTGCCAGCAGTGAACATCAGGAGACCCAGTACTTC
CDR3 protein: CASSEHQETQYF

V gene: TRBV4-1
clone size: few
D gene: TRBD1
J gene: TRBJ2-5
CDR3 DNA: TGCGCCAGCAGCCAAGTAGGGACAGACCAAGAGACCCAGTACTTC
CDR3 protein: CASSQVGTDQETQYF

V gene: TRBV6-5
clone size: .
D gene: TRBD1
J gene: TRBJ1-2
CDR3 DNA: TGTGCCAGCAGTCGCCGGGGACAGGGGAACTATGGCTACACCTTC
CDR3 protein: CASSRRGQGNYGYTF

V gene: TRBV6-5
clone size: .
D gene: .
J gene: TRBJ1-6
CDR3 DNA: TGTGCCAGCAGTTCGAGGGGGGGTGAGAATTCACCCCTCCACTTT
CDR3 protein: CASSSRGGENSPLHF

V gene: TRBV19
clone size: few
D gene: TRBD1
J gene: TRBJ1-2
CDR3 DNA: TGTGCCAGTAGTTTCGGACAGGTGGGGAAAGGCTACACCTTC
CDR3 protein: CASSFGQVGKGYTF

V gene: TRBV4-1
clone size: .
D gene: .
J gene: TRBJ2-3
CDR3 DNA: TGCGCCAGCAGCCAGCAGGGCACAGATACGCAGTATTTT
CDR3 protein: CASSQQGTDTQYF

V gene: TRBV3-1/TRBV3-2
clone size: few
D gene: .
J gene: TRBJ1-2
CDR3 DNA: TGTGCCAGCAGCCAAGATCTGAACTATGGCTACACCTTC
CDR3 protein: CASSQDLNYGYTF